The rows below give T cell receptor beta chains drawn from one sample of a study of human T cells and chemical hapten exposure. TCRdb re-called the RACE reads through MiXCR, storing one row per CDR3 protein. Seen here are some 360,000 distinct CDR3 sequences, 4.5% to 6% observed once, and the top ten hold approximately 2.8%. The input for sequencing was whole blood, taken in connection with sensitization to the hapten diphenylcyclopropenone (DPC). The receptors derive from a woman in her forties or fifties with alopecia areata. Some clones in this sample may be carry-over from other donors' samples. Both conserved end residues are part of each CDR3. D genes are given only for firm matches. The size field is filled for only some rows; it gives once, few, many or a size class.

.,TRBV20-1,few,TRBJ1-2,CSARMGVANYGYTF,TGCAGTGCTAGAATGGGGGTAGCCAACTATGGCTACACCTTC
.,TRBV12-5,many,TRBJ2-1,CASGSPGGQFF,TGTGCTAGTGGTTCTCCTGGGGGGCAGTTCTTC
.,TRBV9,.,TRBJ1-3,CASSVEGGLSGNTIYF,TGTGCCAGCAGCGTAGAGGGGGGGCTCTCTGGAAACACCATATATTTT
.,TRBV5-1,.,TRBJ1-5,CASSLGQENQPQHF,TGCGCCAGCAGCTTGGGACAAGAAAATCAGCCCCAGCATTTT
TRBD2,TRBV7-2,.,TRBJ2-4,CASSLGGVAGVQNIQYF,TGTGCCAGCAGCTTAGGAGGCGTAGCGGGAGTACAAAACATTCAGTACTTC
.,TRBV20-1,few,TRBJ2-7,CSAREAYYEQYF,TGCAGTGCTAGAGAAGCCTACTACGAGCAGTACTTC
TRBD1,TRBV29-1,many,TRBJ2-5,CSVNRDRGETQYF,TGCAGCGTCAACCGGGACAGGGGAGAGACCCAGTACTTC
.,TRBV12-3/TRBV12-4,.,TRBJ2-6,CASSEAASGANVLTF,TGTGCCAGCAGTGAGGCGGCGTCTGGGGCCAACGTCCTGACTTTC
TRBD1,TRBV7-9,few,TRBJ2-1,CASRNSGTGPGNEQFF,TGTGCCAGCAGGAATTCCGGGACAGGGCCCGGGAATGAGCAGTTCTTC
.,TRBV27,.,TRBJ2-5,CASRSWDGPQETQYF,TGTGCCAGCCGCTCTTGGGACGGCCCCCAAGAGACCCAGTACTTC
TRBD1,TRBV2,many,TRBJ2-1,CASSEDTGASNEQFF,TGTGCCAGCAGTGAAGACACAGGGGCCTCCAATGAGCAGTTCTTC
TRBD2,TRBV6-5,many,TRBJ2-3,CASSPRPGGFADTQYF,TGTGCCAGCAGTCCCAGGCCGGGGGGGTTCGCAGATACGCAGTATTTT
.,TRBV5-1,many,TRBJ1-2,CASSFEGFPANGYTF,TGCGCCAGCAGCTTTGAAGGGTTCCCCGCTAATGGCTACACCTTC
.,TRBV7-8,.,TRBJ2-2,CASTRGGPNTGELFF,TGTGCCAGCACCAGGGGGGGGCCCAACACCGGGGAGCTGTTTTTT
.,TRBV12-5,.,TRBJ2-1,CASGFGQSNEQFF,TGTGCTAGTGGTTTCGGACAGTCCAATGAGCAGTTCTTC
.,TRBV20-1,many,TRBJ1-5,CSASPPGNQPQHF,TGCAGTGCTAGCCCGCCGGGCAATCAGCCCCAGCATTTT
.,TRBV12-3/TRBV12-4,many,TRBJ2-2,CASSFKNTGELFF,TGTGCCAGCAGTTTTAAGAACACCGGGGAGCTGTTTTTT
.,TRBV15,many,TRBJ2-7,CATSVLTRGDEQYF,TGTGCCACCAGCGTGCTGACGAGGGGTGACGAGCAGTACTTC
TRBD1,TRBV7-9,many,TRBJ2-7,CASSLRDRAYEQYF,TGTGCCAGCAGCTTAAGGGACAGGGCCTACGAGCAGTACTTC
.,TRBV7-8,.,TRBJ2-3,CASSYWLQVTSTDTQYF,TGTGCCAGCAGCTACTGGCTGCAGGTTACTAGCACAGATACGCAGTATTTT
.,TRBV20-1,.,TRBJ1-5,CSARDRGAQPQHF,TGCAGTGCTAGAGATCGGGGGGCACAGCCCCAGCATTTT
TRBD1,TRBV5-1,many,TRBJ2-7,CASKLRDRGSYEQYF,TGCGCCAGCAAGCTACGGGACAGGGGATCCTACGAGCAGTACTTC
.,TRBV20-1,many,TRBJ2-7,CSARVPLAGSYEQYF,TGCAGTGCTAGAGTCCCCCTGGCTGGGTCCTACGAGCAGTACTTC
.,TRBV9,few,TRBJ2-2,CASSVDPENTGELFF,TGTGCCAGCAGCGTAGACCCAGAGAACACCGGGGAGCTGTTTTTT
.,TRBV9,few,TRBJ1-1,CASSWGEGNTEAFF,TGTGCCAGCAGTTGGGGGGAGGGAAACACTGAAGCTTTCTTT
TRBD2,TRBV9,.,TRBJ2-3,CASSVRGTNTDTQYF,TGTGCCAGCAGCGTTCGGGGGACTAACACAGATACGCAGTATTTT
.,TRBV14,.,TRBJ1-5,CASSQRGDNNQPQHF,TGTGCCAGCAGCCAACGAGGAGACAATAATCAGCCCCAGCATTTT
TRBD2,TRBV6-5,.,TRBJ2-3,CASRSTSGGTSTDTQYF,TGTGCCAGCAGATCTACTAGCGGGGGGACTAGCACAGATACGCAGTATTTT
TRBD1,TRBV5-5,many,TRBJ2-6,CASSLLGTGLSGANVLTF,TGTGCCAGCAGCTTGTTGGGGACAGGGTTGTCCGGGGCCAACGTCCTGACTTTC
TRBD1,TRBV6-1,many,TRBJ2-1,CASSQGQKYNEQFF,TGTGCCAGCAGTCAGGGACAGAAATACAATGAGCAGTTCTTC
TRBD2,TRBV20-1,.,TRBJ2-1,CSAREHLAGAYNEQFF,TGCAGTGCTAGAGAACATCTAGCGGGAGCTTACAATGAGCAGTTCTTC
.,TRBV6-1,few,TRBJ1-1,CASSESLGPEAFF,TGTGCCAGCAGTGAAAGTCTCGGGCCTGAAGCTTTCTTT
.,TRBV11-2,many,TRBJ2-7,CASSQPAGTYEQYF,TGTGCCAGCAGCCAACCGGCAGGGACGTACGAGCAGTACTTC
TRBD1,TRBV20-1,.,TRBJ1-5,CSARHQGGNQPQHF,TGCAGTGCTAGACATCAGGGGGGAAATCAGCCCCAGCATTTT
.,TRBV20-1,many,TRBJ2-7,CSANGAWDYEQYF,TGCAGTGCTAATGGGGCCTGGGACTACGAGCAGTACTTC
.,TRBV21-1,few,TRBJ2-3,CASSKDPTDTQYF,TGTGCCAGCAGCAAAGACCCGACAGATACGCAGTATTTT
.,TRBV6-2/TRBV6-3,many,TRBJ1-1,CASSYTRGEAFF,TGTGCCAGCAGTTACACCAGGGGTGAAGCTTTCTTT
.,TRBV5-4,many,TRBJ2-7,CASSPRSLRGDEQYF,TGTGCCAGCAGCCCACGAAGCCTCCGAGGAGACGAGCAGTACTTC
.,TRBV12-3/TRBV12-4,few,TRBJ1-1,CASSLIGPLGTEAFF,TGTGCCAGCAGTTTAATCGGGCCTCTTGGGACTGAAGCTTTCTTT
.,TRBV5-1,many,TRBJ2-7,CASRQGGRAYEQYF,TGCGCCAGCCGGCAAGGAGGGCGGGCCTACGAGCAGTACTTC
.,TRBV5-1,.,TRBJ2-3,CASSLTGYSDTQYF,TGCGCCAGCAGCCTGACCGGGTACTCAGATACGCAGTATTTT
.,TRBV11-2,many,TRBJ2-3,CASSLDFGAADTQYF,TGTGCCAGCAGCTTAGATTTCGGAGCCGCAGATACGCAGTATTTT
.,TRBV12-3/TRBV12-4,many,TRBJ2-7,CASSPGRVATYEQYF,TGTGCCAGCAGCCCGGGGCGGGTTGCTACCTACGAGCAGTACTTC
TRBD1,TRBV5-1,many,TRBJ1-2,CASSPGDRGYGYTF,TGCGCCAGCAGCCCAGGGGACAGGGGATATGGCTACACCTTC
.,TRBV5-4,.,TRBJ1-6,CASSLARGGDYNSPLHF,TGTGCCAGCAGCTTGGCCCGCGGGGGAGACTATAATTCACCCCTCCACTTT
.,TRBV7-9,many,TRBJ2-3,CASSLWTDTDTQYF,TGTGCCAGCAGCTTATGGACCGACACAGATACGCAGTATTTT
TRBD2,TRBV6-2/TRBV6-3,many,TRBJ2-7,CASRWGELAGRSSYEQYF,TGTGCCAGCAGATGGGGGGAGCTAGCGGGCCGGAGCTCCTACGAGCAGTACTTC
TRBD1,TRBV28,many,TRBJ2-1,CASSSEGQGVPNEQFF,TGTGCCAGCAGTTCGGAGGGACAGGGGGTTCCCAATGAGCAGTTCTTC
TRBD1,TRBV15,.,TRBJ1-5,CATSRDLATGVTPQHF,TGTGCCACCAGCAGAGATCTCGCGACAGGGGTCACCCCCCAGCATTTT
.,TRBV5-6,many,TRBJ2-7,CASSSVVTAGEQYF,TGTGCCAGCAGCTCTGTAGTTACGGCGGGGGAGCAGTACTTC
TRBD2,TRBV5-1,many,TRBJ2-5,CASSLTGGPRETQYF,TGCGCCAGCAGCTTGACGGGAGGGCCTCGGGAGACCCAGTACTTC